The source of this TCR beta chain is a study of cytomegalovirus exposure and HLA in healthy donors. Donors consisted of healthy bone marrow donors. Study-wide results and caveats: CMV serostatus stood as the only immune exposure information on hand. In a later analysis, specific HLA alleles were associated with 15,000 or so TCR beta sequences at a 0.05 false discovery rate.

Concerning this clone itself: What it recognizes is unknown.

The PCR employed 60 Vbeta primers together with 13 Jbeta primers. The method was immunoSEQ multiplex PCR; TCRdb's version includes in-frame clones alone and lacks a portion of them. The data hold about 130,000 clones, with under 85% observed a single time. Germline V gene data show CDR1 as SGHTS and CDR2 as YDEGEE. The CDR3 length is 12 residues. V dropped 3 bases and J dropped 4 bases, with 5 bases sitting between them. Input material: PBMCs. The origin of this receptor is a woman aged 45-65 years in good health and CMV-seropositive. This chain joins TRBV5-8 and TRBJ1-5, with D uncertain. The CDR3 coding sequence is TGTGCCAGCAGCTCCCATAATCAGCCCCAGCATTTT. The encoded protein is CASSSHNQPQHF.